The 18 T cell receptor beta chains listed next were all sequenced from one sample in a study of post-analysis software for immune sequencing data. Study-level results: Four or five TRBV segments, including TRBV5-6, TRBV5-1 and TRBV20-1, were more frequent in patients than controls.

Prepared libraries of TCR beta cDNA carried unique molecular identifiers. TCRdb reprocessed the PCR reads with MiXCR, giving one entry per CDR3 protein. The repertoire holds about 540,000 distinct CDR3 sequences, with 30% to 40% as singletons. These receptors' targets are unknown. The sequencing sample was made of blood. The receptor set was obtained from a girl between 2 and 17 years old with multiple sclerosis.

This clonotype was detected once. The CDR3 spells CSVYGQGAQETQYF. In DNA, the CDR3 is TGCAGCGTTTACGGACAGGGGGCCCAAGAGACCCAGTACTTC. The chain combines TRBV29-1 with TRBJ2-4; 11 bases line up with TRBD1. The J call may be wrong; the DNA end is better matched by TRBJ2-5. Per germline, CDR1 SQVTM and CDR2 ANQGSEA. This CDR3 has 14 residues.

This chain joins TRBV5-1 and TRBJ2-7, with TRBD1 matching over 9 bases. Germline-derived CDR1 and CDR2 are SGHRS and YFSETQ. The V and J ends lost 4 bases and 2 bases, in that order; junction bases with no gene match: 7. The CDR3 covers 15 residues. The CDR3 loop is CASSPQTGGTYEQYF. The CDR3 bases are TGCGCCAGCAGCCCTCAGACAGGGGGTACCTACGAGCAGTACTTC.

CDR3 loop: CASSVAGGASEAFF. The CDR3 DNA is TGTGCCAGCAGCGTGGCAGGGGGCGCCTCTGAAGCTTTCTTT. This chain connects TRBV9 to TRBJ1-1; 8 bases map to TRBD1. Germline V gene data show CDR1 as SGDLS and CDR2 as YYNGEE. The CDR3 is 14 amino acids. V lost 2 bases, J lost 6 bases, and 6 bases stayed unmatched.

V is TRBV24-1 and J is TRBJ2-1, with TRBD1 as a possible D gene (6 bases). Germline V gene sequence: CDR1 KGHDR, CDR2 SFDVKD. Trimming took 3 bases from V and 5 from J, leaving 10 bases between them. This CDR3 comprises 14 residues. CDR3 protein: CATSDQGQNNEQFF. Written as DNA, the CDR3 is TGTGCCACCAGTGATCAAGGACAGAACAATGAGCAGTTCTTC.

This clonotype was seen a handful of times. The chain uses TRBV4-1 and TRBJ2-7; D assignment may be TRBD1 or TRBD2 (5 bases each). V dropped 0 bases and J dropped 0 bases, with 12 bases sitting between them. Germline V gene data show CDR1 as MGHRA and CDR2 as YSYEKL. This CDR3 spans 16 amino acids. Here the CDR3 reads CASSQDGTFSSYEQYF. DNA of the CDR3: TGCGCCAGCAGCCAAGATGGGACGTTTAGCTCCTACGAGCAGTACTTC.

The gene calls are TRBV20-1 and TRBJ1-2, with D tentatively TRBD1 (6 bases). The CDR3 length is 12 residues. Germline V gives CDR1 DFQATT, CDR2 SNEGSKA (reference sequence). Trimming stripped 7 bases from V and 4 bases from J, with 13 bases between. The CDR3 protein is CSDTTGSYGYTF. Written as DNA, the CDR3 is TGCAGTGACACGACAGGAAGCTATGGCTACACCTTC.

There are many counts of this clonotype. This sequence joins TRBV4-1 and TRBJ2-7; no reliable D call. The CDR3 spans 13 residues. Between the trimmed V and J ends, which lost 3 bases and 5 bases, there was a span of 11 bases. Germline V gene data show CDR1 as MGHRA and CDR2 as YSYEKL. CDR3 amino acids: CASSQDKGDEQYF. CDR3 in DNA: TGCGCCAGCAGCCAGGATAAGGGTGACGAGCAGTACTTC.

This clonotype has more than one count but fewer than ten. The J gene is TRBJ2-7, the V gene TRBV11-2, with D unclear. Germline assignment: CDR1 SGHAT and CDR2 FQNNGV. This CDR3 comprises 14 residues. Trimming took 1 base from V and 2 from J, leaving 9 bases between them. CDR3 sequence reads: CASSLGGLTYEQYF. The CDR3 nucleotides read TGTGCCAGCAGCTTAGGCGGATTGACCTACGAGCAGTACTTC.

The chain couples TRBV3-1 to TRBJ2-5; TRBD2 matches 7 bases. The CDR3 is made up of 15 amino acids. Trimming took 1 base from V and 3 from J; bases not matched to a gene: 5. Per germline, CDR1 LGHDT and CDR2 YNNKEL (reference sequence). The chain's CDR3 is CASSQGPLAEETQYF. The CDR3 DNA reads as TGTGCCAGCAGCCAAGGGCCCCTAGCGGAAGAGACCCAGTACTTC.

This clonotype has just a few counts. The chain carries TRBV15 and TRBJ1-1, with 7 bases aligning to TRBD1. The CDR3 covers 14 residues. Germline loops: CDR1 LNHNV, CDR2 YYDKDF (reference sequence). V lost 1 base, J lost 5 bases, and 4 bases stayed unmatched. The CDR3 region is CATSRAGGRTEAFF. In DNA form, the CDR3 reads TGTGCCACCAGCAGAGCAGGGGGGAGGACTGAAGCTTTCTTT.

This clonotype was observed a handful of times. This rearrangement joins TRBV29-1 to TRBJ2-5; weak D call: TRBD1 (8 bases). The CDR3 sequence is 15 residues long. V was trimmed by 7 bases and J by 1 base, leaving 19 bases between them. The germline gives CDR1 SQVTM, CDR2 ANQGSEA. The CDR3 nucleotides read TGCAGCGCGATTTCAACAGGGGGGGTCCAAGAGACCCAGTACTTC. This sequence encodes CSAISTGGVQETQYF.

The chain employs TRBV28 and TRBJ1-1, with D hard to call. The germline CDR1 and CDR2 sequences are MDHEN and SYDVKM. V was clipped by 6 bases and J by 1 base, with 12 bases between them. This CDR3 is 14 amino acids long. CDR3 nucleotide sequence: TGTGCCAGCAGAGGGAGGGTGGCGAACACTGAAGCTTTCTTT. Residues: CASRGRVANTEAFF.

This chain links TRBV2 with TRBJ1-4; no definite D call. Trimming removed 6 bases at V and 7 bases at J, with 12 bases between. Looked up from germline, CDR1 is SNHLY and CDR2 is FYNNEI. This CDR3 has 13 residues. This chain's CDR3 is CASRDPPGEKLFF. CDR3 nucleotide sequence: TGTGCCAGCAGGGACCCCCCCGGTGAAAAACTGTTTTTT. Together with reference TRBV2 and TRBJ1-4, the CDR3 gives the full variable domain: EPEVTQTPSHQVTQMGQEVILRCVPISNHLYFYWYRQILGQKVEFLVSFYNNEISEKSEIFDDQFSVERPDGSNFTLKIRSTKLEDSAMYFCASRDPPGEKLFFGSGTQLSVL.

This clonotype was counted only a few times. The chain uses TRBV2 and TRBJ1-1; TRBD1 matches at 12 bases. The CDR3 has 15 residues. Germline V lookup: CDR1 SNHLY, CDR2 FYNNEI. V trimming: 4 bases; J trimming: 6 bases; junction bases outside the gene matches: 6. The CDR3 spells CASSGGQGAAAEAFF. The CDR3 DNA follows: TGTGCCAGCAGTGGGGGACAGGGGGCGGCGGCTGAAGCTTTCTTT.

The chain joins TRBV19 to TRBJ2-5; TRBD1 aligns across 7 bases. TRBJ2-7 matches the DNA end more closely, so the J call is doubtful. The CDR3 totals 13 residues. Germline CDR1 and CDR2: LNHDA and SQIVND (reference sequence). CDR3 in amino acids: CASSPDRRYEQYF. The CDR3 DNA follows: TGTGCCAGTAGTCCGGACAGGCGTTACGAGCAGTACTTC.

CDR3 residues: CASSVELAGVGEQFF. DNA of the CDR3: TGTGCCAGCAGCGTAGAGCTAGCGGGGGTTGGTGAGCAGTTCTTC. The V gene is TRBV9, the J gene TRBJ2-1; 10 bases map to TRBD2. Germline values: CDR1 SGDLS, CDR2 YYNGEE. The V gene end was trimmed by 0 bases and the J gene end by 9 bases; junction bases not matched to a gene: 6. There are 15 residues in the CDR3.

In this sample, this clonotype turned up a few times. The chain's CDR3 is CAISEKDLNTGELFF. The CDR3 DNA is TGTGCCATCAGTGAAAAGGACCTTAACACCGGGGAGCTGTTTTTT. This chain connects TRBV10-3 to TRBJ2-2; D gene unclear. The V gene lost 3 bases and the J gene lost 2 bases, with 10 bases spanning the gap. The CDR3 runs 15 residues. The germline V gene has CDR1 ENHRY and CDR2 SYGVKD.

The V gene is TRBV20-1, the J gene TRBJ1-5; weak D call: TRBD1 (5 bases). CDR1 and CDR2 (germline): DFQATT, SNEGSKA (reference sequence). The CDR3 runs 16 residues. V shed 0 bases and J shed 0 bases, with 12 bases lying between them. CDR3 loop: CSARDYRSLSNQPQHF. The CDR3 DNA reads as TGCAGTGCTAGAGACTACAGGTCCCTTAGCAATCAGCCCCAGCATTTT.